Sequencing of this TCR beta chain was carried out in a study of T cell responses to AZD1222 COVID-19 vaccine (TCRdb year 2021). Regarding the complete study: A total of around 240 trial participants underwent TCR sequencing, of whom some 210 received two doses of AZD1222 and some 25 received two doses of the MenACWY control vaccine. Trial participants were enrolled by age into 18-55, 56-69 and 70-plus year subgroups, with around 150, 28 and 57 TCR-sequenced participants respectively. What the research found in general, with its limitations: Because no samples from the day 14 peak response were available, repertoires could be characterized only after the peak T cell response. Epitopes outside the regions mutated in the B.1.351 and B.1.1.7 variants were reportedly recognized by nearly half of the unique spike-specific TCRs. Conclusions about previously exposed vaccinees are limited, since just 6 or 7 AZD1222 recipients were seropositive for SARS-CoV-2 at baseline. The 56-69-year group was small, and its depth increase did not reach significance, likely because of low power. Participants were mostly white British, with more females than males. The authors suggested clonal diversity may have been underestimated. After two AZD1222 doses, both the breadth and the depth of spike-specific TCRs were significantly higher than at day 0 and than in MenACWY recipients. The whole spike protein was spanned by vaccine-associated CD4 TCRs, and dominant responses were seen in regions 160-218 and 743-854.

The CDR3 regions of human TCRbeta chains were analyzed by immunosequencing. Per the source publication's procedure: TCRs in the repertoires were compared against a reference library of SARS-CoV-2-specific TCRs that had been generated with the MIRA antigen-specificity platform. Breadth meant the fraction of unique TCRs that were SARS-CoV-2-associated, whereas depth meant the fraction of total T cells that were SARS-CoV-2-associated. Using the MIRA data, each spike-specific TCR was mapped to the spike region that the TCR reacts to and placed in a CD4 or CD8 class. Log10-transformed breadth and depth values were compared by one-way ANOVA with Sidak's multiple comparisons tests. In TCRdb, the immuneACCESS table is reduced to in-frame sequences with V and J assigned. These tables do not hold every clone; where another copy was compared, an unresolved V gene accounts for under half, and the others remain unexplained. D and trimming were read from the DNA, whereas the V and J calls and clone size are those reported in that table. A total of about 98,000 clones appear in this sample, about 86% of them only once. The ten biggest clones cover around a tenth of the sample.

The sample's time point label is to be understood as: baseline before first vaccination. This sample's treatment or condition label indicates: meningococcal conjugate vaccine given as trial control. Vaccinee samples came from UK trials COV001 and COV002, including a single-blind randomized controlled phase 2/3 trial of AZD1222 (ChAdOx1 nCoV-19) in healthy adults. For TCRbeta chain sequencing, PBMC samples from trial participants were taken at day 0 and at day 28 after the second dose. Looking up the germline V gene yields CDR1 MNHEY and CDR2 SVGAGI. V loses 0 bases of germline sequence and J loses 2 bases, and the interval between the two ends is 8 bases. From the cysteine up to the phenylalanine, the CDR3 has a length of 14 residues. CDR3 DNA is the only sequence kept; it has 42 bases, read in frame from the first base. Comment on this clone: No antigen is known for it. The record has no base qualities; no much larger clone is one base away.

The chain is assembled from TRBV6-5 and TRBJ2-7; TRBD1 could be the D gene, as 5 bases match. The sequence was collected from an adult in good health. Sequences were derived from peripheral blood, sampled on day 0 of MenACWY control vaccination. At the DNA level, the sequence is TGTGCCAGCAGTTACTCAGACAGAGCCTACGAGCAGTACTTC. The encoded protein is CASSYSDRAYEQYF.